One and the same sample provided the 13 T cell receptor beta chains below, sequenced in a study of cytomegalovirus exposure and HLA in healthy donors. Both 60 Vbeta primers and 13 Jbeta primers went into the PCR. Profiled with immunoSEQ multiplex PCR; TCRdb holds only in-frame clones, not every one. The sample comprises around 110,000 clones, just over 70% of which are singletons, and 0.65% to 0.85% rests with the top ten. Sequenced input: PBMCs. These TCRs come from a boy aged 5-17 years in good health and CMV-seronegative.

V is TRBV10-1 and J is TRBJ2-7; 12 bases line up with TRBD1. CDR1 is WNHNN, CDR2 SYGVQD, per germline (reference sequence). This CDR3 region has 13 residues. Losses at the gene ends were 6 bases for V and 6 bases for J; bases not matched to a gene: 3. The CDR3 coding sequence is TGCGCCAGCAGCCGGGACAGGGGGCGCGAGCAGTACTTC. Translation: CASSRDRGREQYF.

The chain employs TRBV28 and TRBJ2-1; the match to TRBD2 covers 8 bases. Germline V gives CDR1 MDHEN, CDR2 SYDVKM. This CDR3 is 16 amino acids long. Trimming at V came to 4 bases and at J to 1 base, leaving 6 bases not matched to a gene. CDR3 protein: CASSSLSSGSYNEQFF. CDR3 DNA sequence: TGTGCCAGCAGTTCTCTTTCTAGCGGGTCCTACAATGAGCAGTTCTTC.

Regarding this clone: This CDR3 is also generated by other DNA sequences in the sample. The V call is TRBV6-4, the J call TRBJ2-3; 10 bases map to TRBD2. Germline values: CDR1 MRHNA, CDR2 SNTAGT. CDR3 length: 15 residues. The V gene end was trimmed by 0 bases and the J gene end by 4 bases; junction bases not matched to a gene: 1. The CDR3 is CASSDSSGGADTQYF. DNA for the CDR3: TGTGCCAGCAGTGACTCGAGCGGGGGGGCAGATACGCAGTATTTT.

V usage is TRBV5-1 and J usage is TRBJ2-3; D is unclear. CDR1 and CDR2 from the germline V gene are SGHRS and YFSETQ. There are 13 residues in the CDR3. V lost 5 bases and J 3 bases, leaving 10 bases between the germline ends. CDR3 sequence (DNA): TGCGCCAGCAGAGATAGAGGAACAGATACGCAGTATTTT. This translates into CASRDRGTDTQYF.

V is TRBV30 and J is TRBJ1-6; TRBD1 might be the D (5 bases). V gave up 4 bases and J gave up 8 bases, with 15 bases separating them. Germline-derived CDR1 and CDR2 are GTSNPN and SVGIG (reference sequence). CDR3 length: 14 amino acids. CDR3 amino acids: CAWIGTGLYSPLHF. The CDR3 DNA reads as TGTGCCTGGATCGGGACTGGATTATATTCACCCCTCCACTTT.

The V gene is TRBV10-3, the J gene TRBJ2-7; no clear D gene. V was cut by 10 bases and J by 0 bases, with 13 bases left in between. The germline V gene encodes CDR1 ENHRY and CDR2 SYGVKD. The CDR3 spans 13 residues. CDR3 coding DNA: TGTGCCACCCTTGCGCCGAGCTCCTACGAGCAGTACTTC. Residues: CATLAPSSYEQYF.

The chain uses TRBV5-1 and TRBJ2-5; 9 bases align to TRBD2. The J call may be wrong; the DNA end is better matched by TRBJ2-7. The CDR3 has 18 residues. Germline loops: CDR1 SGHRS, CDR2 YFSETQ. The CDR3 DNA reads TGCGCCAGCAGCTTGGCCAGGGGCCGGCGGGAGGGCCGGTACGAGCAGTACTTC. Amino acids: CASSLARGRREGRYEQYF.

V and J are TRBV7-8 and TRBJ2-7; 7 bases are shared with TRBD2. The CDR3 has 15 amino acids. The V and J ends lost 7 bases and 5 bases, in that order; junction bases with no gene match: 14. Looked up from germline, CDR1 is SGHVS and CDR2 is FQNEAQ. The CDR3 DNA follows: TGTGCCAGCACCCCGGTAGCGGGTGGGGTGGACGAGCAGTACTTC. As protein: CASTPVAGGVDEQYF.

The CDR3: CSVTGLRNSGANVLTF. The DNA of the CDR3 is TGCAGCGTAACGGGACTCCGAAACTCTGGGGCCAACGTCCTGACTTTC. The chain has TRBV29-1 and TRBJ2-6, with D perhaps matching TRBD2 (6 bases). The CDR3 is 16 residues long. The ends were cut back, 6 bases at V and 0 bases at J, with 15 bases in the middle. Germline V gives CDR1 SQVTM, CDR2 ANQGSEA.

The chain uses TRBV28 and TRBJ2-7; D may be TRBD2 (5 bases). CDR1 MDHEN and CDR2 SYDVKM come from the germline V gene. The CDR3 is 10 amino acids. V was shortened by 8 bases and J by 7 bases, with 9 bases between the two germline ends. The CDR3, as DNA: TGTGCCAGCGGAACGGGGGAGCAGTACTTC. Its translation is CASGTGEQYF.

CDR3 region: CASSPYSNQPQHF. For the CDR3, the DNA is TGTGCCAGCTCACCATATAGCAATCAGCCCCAGCATTTT. The rearrangement uses TRBV18 and TRBJ1-5; D gene unclear. V gave up 2 bases and J gave up 0 bases, with 2 bases separating them. The germline V gene encodes CDR1 KGHSH and CDR2 LQKENI. The CDR3 length is 13 residues. Together with reference TRBV18 and TRBJ1-5, the CDR3 gives the full variable domain: NAGVMQNPRHLVRRRGQEARLRCSPMKGHSHVYWYRQLPEEGLKFMVYLQKENIIDESGMPKERFSAEFPKEGPSILRIQQVVRGDSAAYFCASSPYSNQPQHFGDGTRLSIL.

The chain employs TRBV19 and TRBJ1-2; TRBD1 is a possible D gene (6 bases). The germline gives CDR1 LNHDA, CDR2 SQIVND (reference sequence). There are 21 residues in the CDR3. The V gene lost 5 bases and the J gene lost 0 bases, with 31 bases spanning the gap. Here the CDR3 DNA reads TGTGCCAGTAGTTCCCATTTTGCGTGGGACACAGGTTGGGACACTAACTATGGCTACACCTTC. This sequence encodes CASSSHFAWDTGWDTNYGYTF.

The rearrangement joins TRBV7-8 to TRBJ2-1; 8 positions agree with TRBD1. Losses at the gene ends were 7 bases for V and 9 bases for J; bases not matched to a gene: 17. There are 16 residues in the CDR3. Per germline, CDR1 SGHVS and CDR2 FQNEAQ. CDR3 loop: CASNQRLDRGGGEQFF. For the CDR3, the DNA is TGTGCCAGCAACCAACGATTAGACAGGGGAGGAGGTGAGCAGTTCTTC.